The clone carrying this TCR beta chain was observed a handful of times. Its antigen is as yet unknown. These data belong to a study of cytomegalovirus exposure and HLA in healthy donors. Study findings and constraints: Prior analysis indicated that the majority of TCR beta V segments exhibited productivity approximately 90% or approximately 30% of the time.

With 60 Vbeta and 13 Jbeta primers, the PCR was carried out. Some clones are missing from TCRdb's copy, which holds only in-frame ones; the method was immunoSEQ multiplex PCR. This sample yields approximately 150,000 clones, of which around 76% are seen a single time; over 1.1% belongs to the top ten. Sequenced: PBMCs. The receptor comes from a man aged 55 to 70 in good health and CMV-seronegative.

The CDR3 DNA sequence: TGTGCCAGCAGCTCCAGGGCGTGGGGAAACACCATATATTTT. Translated: CASSSRAWGNTIYF. The chain couples TRBV7-2 to TRBJ1-3, with D tentatively TRBD1 (5 bases). The CDR3 contains 14 residues. Trimming left V 4 bases short and J 4 bases short, with 11 bases between. CDR1 is SGHTA and CDR2 is FQGNSA in the germline V gene.